Listed below are T cell receptor beta chains from one sample, sequenced in a study of blood T cells in healthy people across ages. TCRdb reprocessed the 5' RACE reads with MiXCR, giving one entry per CDR3 protein. There are about 810,000 distinct CDR3 sequences in the sample; around 34% occur only once, and 13% lies in the top ten. Sequenced input: blood. These receptor sequences come from a man aged 18-30 years in good health. Each CDR3 is given with its conserved first and last residue. D genes are given only for firm matches. Size values are once, few and many counts, or a class for expanded clones, and some rows have none.

TRBV7-2	TRBJ1-1	NA	NA	TGTGCCAGCAGCCCTCAGACAGTTATGAACACTGAAGCTTTCTTT	CASSPQTVMNTEAFF
TRBV30	TRBJ2-1	TRBD2	few	TGTGCCTGGAGCGGGGGGGGTAATGAGCAGTTCTTC	CAWSGGGNEQFF
TRBV20-1	TRBJ2-3	NA	NA	TGCAGTGCTAGGAGTATTTTAGAAGCAGATACGCAGTATTTT	CSARSILEADTQYF
TRBV27	TRBJ2-7	TRBD1	NA	TGTGCCAGCACGGGCAGGGGGTCCGAGCAGTACTTC	CASTGRGSEQYF
TRBV6-2/TRBV6-3	TRBJ2-1	NA	few	TGTGCCAGCAGTTACCAAGACAAGGCCCAGCAGTTCTTC	CASSYQDKAQQFF
TRBV5-1	TRBJ2-1	NA	many	TGCGCCAGCAGCTTGGCCCGCAATGAGCAGTTCTTC	CASSLARNEQFF
TRBV7-2	TRBJ1-4	TRBD1	few	TGTGCCAGCAGCTGGACAGGGGAGGGTGGGGAAAAACTGTTTTTT	CASSWTGEGGEKLFF
TRBV20-1	TRBJ2-5	TRBD2	few	TGCAGTGCTTCGCGGACTAGCGGGGAAGAGACCCAGTACTTC	CSASRTSGEETQYF
TRBV9	TRBJ2-7	NA	NA	TGTGCCAGCAGCCCCCGGGGTCTAGGAGCCCCCAATGAGCAGTACTTC	CASSPRGLGAPNEQYF
TRBV4-3	TRBJ1-2	NA	NA	TGCGCCAGCAGCCAAGCTAGCCTGACGGACTATGGCTACACCTTC	CASSQASLTDYGYTF
TRBV9	TRBJ2-5	NA	few	TGTGCCAGCAGCGTAGGCAGTGGGCCCTACAATGAGCAGTACTTC	CASSVGSGPYNEQYF
TRBV7-8	TRBJ1-5	NA	NA	TGTGCCAGCAGCTTAGTTTTGGGAACCAATCAGCCCCAGCATTTT	CASSLVLGTNQPQHF
TRBV5-6	TRBJ2-1	NA	NA	TGTGCCAGCAGCTCCTGGACTAGGGGGAAGCACAATGAGCAGTTCTTC	CASSSWTRGKHNEQFF